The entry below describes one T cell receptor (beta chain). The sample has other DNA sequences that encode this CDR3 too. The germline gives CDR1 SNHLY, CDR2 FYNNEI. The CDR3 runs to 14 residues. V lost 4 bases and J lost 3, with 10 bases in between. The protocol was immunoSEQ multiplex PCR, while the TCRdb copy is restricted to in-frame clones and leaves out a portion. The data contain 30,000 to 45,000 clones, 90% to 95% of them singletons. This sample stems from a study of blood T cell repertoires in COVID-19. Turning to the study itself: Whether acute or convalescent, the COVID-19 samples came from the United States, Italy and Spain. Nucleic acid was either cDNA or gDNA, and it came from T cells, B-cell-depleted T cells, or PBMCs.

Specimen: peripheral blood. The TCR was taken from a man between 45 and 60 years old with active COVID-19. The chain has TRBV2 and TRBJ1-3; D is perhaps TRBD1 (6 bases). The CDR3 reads CASSGWGLGNTIYF. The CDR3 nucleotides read TGTGCCAGCAGTGGATGGGGGCTTGGAAACACCATATATTTT. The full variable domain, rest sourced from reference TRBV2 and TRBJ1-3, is EPEVTQTPSHQVTQMGQEVILRCVPISNHLYFYWYRQILGQKVEFLVSFYNNEISEKSEIFDDQFSVERPDGSNFTLKIRSTKLEDSAMYFCASSGWGLGNTIYFGEGSWLTVV.